This T cell receptor beta chain was obtained from a study of blood T cell repertoires in COVID-19 (dated by TCRdb to 2018 to 2021). General notes on the study: Samples covering the acute and convalescent phases of COVID-19 were provided by collaborators in the United States, Italy and Spain. The material from the prospective study consisted of cDNA or gDNA derived from T cells, B-cell-depleted T cells, or PBMCs. The dataset comprised deeply sampled blood TCRbeta repertoires from subjects exposed to, actively infected with, or recovered from COVID-19. The repertoires were made available in a free public database intended to serve as a resource for research on the immune response to SARS-CoV-2. The samples were drawn from the first 160 participants of the ongoing ImmuneRACE study and from some 1,300 subjects provided by 6 global collaborators. Nearly every sample came with metadata listing a de-identified subject ID, COVID-19 status, age in years and sex. Where HLA class I and class II types were available, the types were taken from metadata supplied by the sample provider, not from assay-based typing. The paper as a whole reports these results and caveats: The amount of clinical and demographic metadata varied by source and participant and was provided uncurated.

The CDR3 starts with the cysteine, ends with the phenylalanine, and has 15 residues. Solely the CDR3 DNA is kept, with 45 bases framed from the first base. V is pruned by 0 bases and J by 9 bases, leaving 3 bases of the junction without a gene match. As encoded in the germline V gene, CDR1 is LGHNT while CDR2 is FRNRAP. To note about this clone: Its antigen target is currently unknown. There are no base qualities to consult, and no much larger clone falls within one base.

Each collaborating institution followed its own protocols to collect whole blood in K2EDTA tubes. Collaborator samples were shipped for TCRbeta analysis as frozen whole blood, isolated PBMCs, or DNA extracted from either sample type. The immunoSEQ Assay, a bias-controlled multiplex PCR, was used to amplify TCRbeta CDR3 regions from genomic DNA. For the original study's pipeline: Within the assay, amplification of reference gene primers was used to estimate how many nucleated cells each sample contained. To quantify the absolute abundance of each unique TCRbeta CDR3 rearrangement, sequence reads were collapsed and filtered. Productive Simpson clonality was computed per sample as the square root of Simpson's diversity index over productive rearrangements. This is the immuneACCESS table as TCRdb keeps it, with only in-frame sequences that have V and J called. A part of the clones is gone; compared with another copy, unresolved V genes explain less than half, and the rest is unexplained. V and J calls and clone size follow that table, whereas D and trimming were derived from the DNA. The table for this sample lists fewer than 300,000 clones; approximately 85% of them were counted only once. The ten largest clones capture approximately 5.1% of the sample.

The chain is made from TRBV12-5 and TRBJ1-6, with 9 bases matching TRBD1. The sequenced material came from peripheral blood. This clonotype originated in a man aged 45-60 years with active or convalescent COVID-19. The CDR3 reads CASGLVTGGSSPLHF. The base sequence is TGTGCTAGTGGTTTGGTGACAGGGGGTAGTTCACCCCTCCACTTT.